Each of the 26 T cell receptor beta chains below was sequenced from the same sample in a study of blood T cell repertoires in COVID-19 (dated by TCRdb to 2018 to 2020). The library was made by the immunoSEQ multiplex PCR assay. TCRdb's version of the immuneACCESS table is confined to in-frame rearrangements and falls short of the full clone set. An unresolved V gene accounts for under half of the shortfall where checked; the remainder is of unknown origin. The table for this sample lists 40,000 to 50,000 clones; about 82% of them were counted only once. Roughly 2.1% of the sample lies in the top ten. Sequencing was done on a sample of peripheral blood. These receptors came from a woman aged 60 to 75 with acute or convalescent COVID-19.

This chain joins TRBV7-9 and TRBJ2-5; 12 bases agree with TRBD2. Trimming cost V 5 bases and J 5 bases; bases outside gene matches: 18. CDR3 size: 19 residues. Germline-derived CDR1 and CDR2 are SEHNR and FQNEAQ (reference sequence). This CDR3 reads CASSPGLAGRLKASETQYF. DNA of the CDR3: TGTGCCAGCAGCCCTGGACTAGCGGGGCGCTTAAAGGCTTCCGAGACCCAGTACTTC.

In the case of this clone: The sample carries other DNA sequences with the same CDR3. CDR3 sequence: CASSQTGSYNSPLHF. The CDR3 DNA sequence: TGTGCCAGCAGCCAGACAGGGTCCTATAATTCACCCCTCCACTTT. This sequence joins TRBV3-1 (or the pseudogene TRBV3-2) and TRBJ1-6; TRBD1 aligns across 7 bases. The CDR3 runs 15 residues. The germline V gene encodes CDR1 LGHDT and CDR2 YNNKEL (reference sequence). The ends lost 3 bases at V and 1 base at J; junction bases unmatched: 0.

The chain links TRBV18 to TRBJ1-3; 8 bases align to TRBD1. Trimming took 3 bases from V and 1 from J; bases not matched to a gene: 2. The CDR3 has 15 residues. Germline V gene data show CDR1 as KGHSH and CDR2 as LQKENI. The DNA for the CDR3 is TGTGCCAGCTCACCGCGACAGGGGTCTGGAAACACCATATATTTT. This gives the protein CASSPRQGSGNTIYF.

The V and J genes are TRBV10-2 and TRBJ2-5, with 14 positions matching TRBD2. Trimming took 2 bases from V and 2 from J; bases not matched to a gene: 10. From germline, CDR1 is WSHSY and CDR2 SAAADI. The CDR3 contains 19 residues. CDR3 nucleotide sequence: TGCGCCAGCAGTGAGATGACTAGCGGGGGGGCCCCGAGACAAGAGACCCAGTACTTC. Its translation: CASSEMTSGGAPRQETQYF.

J is TRBJ2-5 and V is TRBV30, with TRBD2 matching over 11 bases. V shed 8 bases, J shed 8 bases, and the junction held 16 bases outside the gene matches. Germline CDR1 is GTSNPN and CDR2 is SVGIG (reference sequence). This CDR3 has 15 amino acids. CDR3 nucleotide sequence: TGTGCCCTAAGAATAGCGGGGGGGTCCTTGCAAACCCAGTACTTC. Translating gives CALRIAGGSLQTQYF.

The chain joins TRBV7-2 to TRBJ2-3, with TRBD1 identical over 7 bases. From germline, CDR1 is SGHTA and CDR2 FQGNSA. The junction had 6 bases not matched to a gene; V was cut back by 4 bases and J by 2 bases. The CDR3 extends over 15 amino acids. The CDR3 region has the DNA TGTGCCAGCAGCTCCGGGACAGCAGTCACAGATACGCAGTATTTT. This translates into CASSSGTAVTDTQYF. Complete variable domain (other parts from reference TRBV7-2 and TRBJ2-3): GAGVSQSPSNKVTEKGKDVELRCDPISGHTALYWYRQSLGQGLEFLIYFQGNSAPDKSGLPSDRFSAERTGGSVSTLTIQRTQQEDSAVYLCASSSGTAVTDTQYFGPGTRLTVL.

The rearrangement links TRBV4-1 to TRBJ1-2; D unclear. V gave up 5 bases and J gave up 1 base, with 8 bases separating them. This CDR3 region has 13 residues. Germline lookup yields CDR1 MGHRA and CDR2 YSYEKL. This chain's CDR3 is CASSWNSNYGYTF. The CDR3 DNA reads TGCGCCAGCAGCTGGAACAGTAACTATGGCTACACCTTC.

This chain connects TRBV9 to TRBJ2-3; D may be TRBD2 (7 bases). CDR3 length equals 16 residues. V lost 4 bases, J lost 1 base, and 16 bases lay in between. The germline CDR1 and CDR2 sequences are SGDLS and YYNGEE. The CDR3 DNA reads TGTGCCAGCAGCCCGTCGGGGGGCGTAGGCACAGATACGCAGTATTTT. Translated: CASSPSGGVGTDTQYF.

In DNA, the CDR3 is TGTGCCAGTAGTATAGATCGGAGGCCGGCTTACAATGAGCAGTTCTTC. Its translation is CASSIDRRPAYNEQFF. V and J are TRBV19 and TRBJ2-1; TRBD2 is a possible D gene (5 bases). Trimming pared 0 bases from V and 4 bases from J, leaving 13 bases between. CDR3 length: 16 residues. Germline assignment: CDR1 LNHDA and CDR2 SQIVND (reference sequence).

CDR3 sequence reads: CSVDTGGGAETQYF. The CDR3, as DNA: TGCAGCGTTGACACGGGAGGGGGGGCAGAGACCCAGTACTTC. This rearrangement joins TRBV29-1 to TRBJ2-5, with 8 nucleotides matching TRBD2. V dropped 3 bases and J dropped 4; count of bases not matched to a gene: 7. This CDR3 spans 14 amino acids. Germline V gene data show CDR1 as SQVTM and CDR2 as ANQGSEA.

The chain links TRBV2 to TRBJ2-7; 9 positions match TRBD2. Germline assignment: CDR1 SNHLY and CDR2 FYNNEI. The CDR3 covers 13 residues. V lost 9 bases and J lost 2; bases outside the gene matches: 5. DNA for the CDR3: TGTGCCAGTTCGACTAGCGGACCCTACGAGCAGTACTTC. Its translation is CASSTSGPYEQYF.

The chain has TRBV5-5 and TRBJ1-5; tentatively, D is TRBD1 (5 bases). This CDR3 region has 15 residues. Germline V gene lookup returns CDR1 SGHKS and CDR2 YYEKEE (reference sequence). V lost 4 bases, J lost 0 bases, and 11 bases lay in between. The DNA for the CDR3 is TGTGCCAGCAGCCAAGGAGACAGTAGCAATCAGCCCCAGCATTTT. Amino acids: CASSQGDSSNQPQHF.

The rearrangement joins TRBV7-9 to TRBJ2-7, with 9 positions matching TRBD2. Germline loops: CDR1 SEHNR, CDR2 FQNEAQ (reference sequence). V shed 6 bases and J 2 bases; nucleotides not matched to a gene: 5. The CDR3 sequence is 14 residues long. The CDR3 region has the DNA TGTGCCAGCAGTCCTGAGCGGGAGGCCTACGAGCAGTACTTC. Translation: CASSPEREAYEQYF.

The V and J genes are TRBV7-3 and TRBJ2-3; 8 bases agree with TRBD1. The CDR3 loop spans 16 amino acids. J lost 2 bases, V lost 2 bases, and 6 bases had no gene match. The germline V gene has CDR1 SGHTA and CDR2 FQGTGA. The CDR3 DNA reads as TGTGCCAGCAGCTTATACCGGACAGGGCCCACAGATACGCAGTATTTT. This translates into CASSLYRTGPTDTQYF.

The chain combines TRBV2 with TRBJ1-2; TRBD1 matches at 9 bases. The J segment lost 4 bases and the V segment lost 5 bases, leaving 11 bases of the junction unmatched. The length of the CDR3 is 16 residues. The germline CDR1 and CDR2 sequences are SNHLY and FYNNEI. CDR3 amino acids: CASSLTGGASGYGYTF. DNA of the CDR3: TGTGCCAGCAGTTTGACAGGGGGAGCCTCGGGCTATGGCTACACCTTC.

The rearrangement joins TRBV19 to TRBJ1-1; D not resolved. This CDR3 is built from 15 residues. V was trimmed by 6 bases and J by 3 bases, leaving 17 bases between them. Germline-derived CDR1 and CDR2 are LNHDA and SQIVND (reference sequence). CDR3 loop: CASSQISGGYTEAFF. The CDR3 coding sequence is TGTGCCAGTAGCCAAATTTCGGGAGGGTACACTGAAGCTTTCTTT.

The chain couples TRBV11-3 to TRBJ2-5; 8 nucleotides line up with TRBD2. The germline gives CDR1 SGHNT, CDR2 YENEEA. The CDR3 extends over 14 amino acids. V dropped 1 base and J dropped 5; count of bases not matched to a gene: 3. CDR3: CASSLGGGLETQYF. The CDR3 DNA reads as TGTGCCAGCAGCTTAGGCGGGGGGCTGGAGACCCAGTACTTC. Together with reference TRBV11-3 and TRBJ2-5, the CDR3 gives the full variable domain: EAGVVQSPRYKIIEKKQPVAFWCNPISGHNTLYWYLQNLGQGPELLIRYENEEAVDDSQLPKDRFSAERLKGVDSTLKIQPAELGDSAVYLCASSLGGGLETQYFGPGTRLLVL.

The rearrangement uses TRBV18 and TRBJ1-4, with D perhaps TRBD1 (6 bases). CDR3 length: 16 residues. Germline assignment: CDR1 KGHSH and CDR2 LQKENI. V was shortened by 3 bases and J by 4 bases, with 15 bases between the two germline ends. The DNA for the CDR3 is TGTGCCAGCTCACCCACCCCCGACAGGAGTAATGAAAAACTGTTTTTT. It yields the protein CASSPTPDRSNEKLFF.

The chain is built from TRBV11-2 and TRBJ2-3; D remains ambiguous. The CDR3 consists of 13 residues. Deletions cut 6 bases from V and 2 bases from J, with 9 bases between. CDR1 and CDR2 (germline): SGHAT, FQNNGV. The CDR3, as DNA: TGTGCCAGCAGACGAGGATTCACAGATACGCAGTATTTT. Protein product: CASRRGFTDTQYF.

The chain employs TRBV3-1 (or the pseudogene TRBV3-2) and TRBJ1-4; TRBD1 aligns across 9 bases. The length of the CDR3 is 16 residues. Germline lookup yields CDR1 LGHDT and CDR2 YNNKEL (reference sequence). V shed 0 bases, J shed 5 bases, and the junction held 4 bases outside the gene matches. The CDR3 is CASSQDPTGGNEKLFF. CDR3 DNA: TGTGCCAGCAGCCAAGACCCGACAGGGGGAAATGAAAAACTGTTTTTT.

Concerning this clone itself: A read error may account for a junction end that differs from germline. The chain links TRBV6-1 to TRBJ2-1, with D tentatively TRBD1 (8 bases). Germline V CDR1 and CDR2: MNHNS, SASEGT. The CDR3 spans 16 residues. This CDR3 reads CASSEMQTGGGNKQFF. CDR3 in DNA: TGTGCCAGCAGTGAAATGCAAACAGGGGGGGGCAATAAGCAGTTCTTC.

This clone turned up a few times. V gene TRBV29-1 combines with J gene TRBJ1-1; D unclear. The V gene's germline CDR1 is SQVTM and CDR2 ANQGSEA. The V and J ends lost 7 bases and 2 bases respectively, with 8 bases between them. CDR3 length: 11 amino acids. CDR3 DNA: TGCAGCGGGACTATAAACACTGAAGCTTTCTTT. Its translation: CSGTINTEAFF.

This clone was picked up one time. The J gene is TRBJ2-7, the V gene TRBV11-2; TRBD1 agrees at 7 bases. V shed 1 base and J 10 bases; nucleotides not matched to a gene: 4. This CDR3 comprises 12 residues. Germline CDR1 is SGHAT and CDR2 is FQNNGV. The CDR3 protein is CASSLVGDRQYF. The CDR3 nucleotides read TGTGCCAGCAGCTTAGTTGGGGACAGACAGTACTTC. Together with reference TRBV11-2 and TRBJ2-7, the CDR3 gives the full variable domain: EAGVAQSPRYKIIEKRQSVAFWCNPISGHATLYWYQQILGQGPKLLIQFQNNGVVDDSQLPKDRFSAERLKGVDSTLKIQPAKLEDSAVYLCASSLVGDRQYFGPGTRLTVT.

The chain couples TRBV30 to TRBJ2-7; possible D gene TRBD2, 5 bases. Germline CDR1 and CDR2: GTSNPN and SVGIG (reference sequence). This CDR3 comprises 13 residues. Trimming removed 4 bases from V and 6 bases from J, with 16 bases in between. The CDR3 region is CAWKGLRVSEQYF. CDR3 nucleotides: TGTGCCTGGAAAGGACTTAGGGTCAGCGAGCAGTACTTC.

The chain is built from TRBV6-6 and TRBJ1-5; perhaps TRBD1 as D (5 bases). The germline CDR1 and CDR2 sequences are MNHNY and SVGAGI (reference sequence). The CDR3 contains 13 residues. V was cut by 4 bases and J by 7 bases, with 11 bases left in between. In DNA form, the CDR3 reads TGTGCCAGCAGTTCAGGGCATCTCCAGCCCCAGCATTTT. Its translation: CASSSGHLQPQHF.

Points on this clone: It is unclear where the CDR3 begins or ends on the DNA, so no DNA is shown, and the CDR3 is as TCRdb lists it. The chain links TRBV7-9 to TRBJ1-3; TRBD1, the D gene given by the table, was not confirmed from the DNA. The CDR3 length equals 15 residues, ends included. Germline CDR1 reads SEHNR; CDR2 reads FQNEAQ (reference sequence). The CDR3 here is CASSLSSGQGNTIYF.